This TCR beta chain appears in the sequencing data of a study of regulatory and conventional T cells in RAG deficiency. This CDR3 is 16 amino acids long. Germline values: CDR1 LNHDA, CDR2 SQIVND (reference sequence). V dropped 1 base and J dropped 0 bases, with 11 bases sitting between them. In regard to this clone: Antigen unknown.

Repertoires were generated with immunoSEQ multiplex PCR, while TCRdb's copy carries only in-frame clones and drops some. Found here are more than 20,000 clones, approximately 93% of them singletons; the top ten hold about 0.73%. Study-level findings and limits: Patient subsets had shorter CDR3s; Omenn Treg-Tconv overlap exceeded 85%. Omenn syndrome and CID/AS patients had roughly 100-fold fewer unique Treg TCR beta sequences, versus 9.5 to 10-fold elsewhere.

Genomic DNA came from blood conventional CD4+ T cells gated CD25-low CD127-high. These records were also assigned to another study, of regulatory T cells. This second study says: The PCR used 52 TRBV and 13 TRBJ primers.

This TCR was sampled from a human donor in good health. This rearrangement joins TRBV19 to TRBJ2-3, with a tentative D call TRBD2 (6 bases). The sequenced material came from CD4+ T cells sorted from blood. CDR3 in amino acids: CASSIGGDASTDTQYF. The CDR3 DNA reads as TGTGCCAGTAGTATAGGGGGGGACGCGAGCACAGATACGCAGTATTTT.